This is a list of T cell receptor beta chains from one sample in a study of human T cells and chemical hapten exposure. TCRdb recomputed calls from the RACE reads with MiXCR, one row per CDR3 protein. The top ten clones hold around 8.4% of a sample with some 340,000 distinct CDR3 sequences, around 7% of them seen once. Specimen: whole blood, collected in connection with sensitization to the hapten diphenylcyclopropenone (DPC). These receptors all come from a woman aged 18 to 35 with alopecia areata. Some clones in this sample may be carry-over from other donors' samples. Each CDR3 is given with its conserved first and last residue. Each record gives: V gene, J gene, D gene, clone size, CDR3 protein, CDR3 DNA. D genes are given only for firm matches. Expanded clones get a size class; other rows say once, few or many, or leave the size out.

TRBV6-5	TRBJ1-3	TRBD1	.	CATYRDRGAGNTIYF	TGTGCCACCTACCGGGACAGGGGCGCGGGAAACACCATATATTTT
TRBV7-9	TRBJ1-4	.	many	CASSPLTGTNEKLFF	TGTGCCAGCAGCCCTCTGACGGGGACTAATGAAAAACTGTTTTTT
TRBV3-1	TRBJ2-5	TRBD1	many	CASSLGQGAGFQETQYF	TGTGCCAGCAGCCTTGGACAGGGGGCGGGATTCCAAGAGACCCAGTACTTC
TRBV7-8	TRBJ2-2	TRBD1	many	CASSPTGSNTGELFF	TGTGCCAGCAGCCCGACAGGGTCGAACACCGGGGAGCTGTTTTTT
TRBV7-3	TRBJ1-1	.	.	CASSSSRGSNTEAFF	TGTGCCAGCAGCTCCTCCAGGGGTTCGAACACTGAAGCTTTCTTT
TRBV21-1	TRBJ2-7	.	.	CASSEGLSRYEQYF	TGTGCCAGCAGCGAGGGACTATCTAGATACGAGCAGTACTTC
TRBV4-3	TRBJ2-3	.	few	CASSLGKDTQYF	TGCGCCAGCAGCCTGGGGAAAGATACGCAGTATTTT
TRBV12-3/TRBV12-4	TRBJ2-3	.	few	CASRQSGVGTDTQYF	TGTGCCAGCAGGCAATCAGGGGTCGGCACAGATACGCAGTATTTT
TRBV10-3	TRBJ1-2	.	.	CAISEPREGHSYGYTF	TGTGCCATCAGTGAGCCGAGGGAGGGCCACAGCTATGGCTACACCTTC
TRBV14	TRBJ2-1	.	few	CASSAVGGYDEQFF	TGTGCCAGCAGCGCGGTCGGGGGCTATGATGAGCAGTTCTTC
TRBV4-2	TRBJ2-7	TRBD1	many	CASSQVAGQDSYEQYF	TGTGCCAGCAGCCAAGTAGCCGGACAGGACTCCTACGAGCAGTACTTC
TRBV28	TRBJ1-4	.	.	CASSLWRQTNEKLFF	TGTGCCAGCAGTTTATGGAGACAGACTAATGAAAAACTGTTTTTT
TRBV20-1	TRBJ2-7	TRBD2	few	CSARLAGGDYEQYF	TGCAGTGCTCGGCTAGCGGGGGGGGACTACGAGCAGTACTTC
TRBV10-3	TRBJ2-1	.	.	CAISQETYEQFF	TGTGCCATCTCTCAAGAAACCTACGAGCAGTTCTTC
TRBV7-2	TRBJ1-1	.	.	CASSLGGAHTEAFF	TGTGCCAGCAGCTTAGGGGGCGCCCACACTGAAGCTTTCTTT
TRBV28	TRBJ2-4	.	many	CASSLRTGEVDIQYF	TGTGCCAGCAGTTTACGCACAGGGGAGGTCGACATTCAGTACTTC
TRBV12-3/TRBV12-4	TRBJ1-4	.	few	CASSSEGNEKLFF	TGTGCCAGCAGTTCTGAGGGAAATGAAAAACTGTTTTTT
TRBV12-3/TRBV12-4	TRBJ2-2	.	few	CASSLLLTGELFF	TGTGCCAGCAGCCTCCTTTTAACCGGGGAGCTGTTTTTT
TRBV28	TRBJ2-2	.	many	CACQAGNTGELFF	TGTGCCTGTCAGGCGGGGAACACCGGGGAGCTGTTTTTT
TRBV12-3/TRBV12-4	TRBJ1-3	.	.	CASSLVTGFSGNTIYF	TGTGCCAGCAGTTTAGTCACGGGTTTCTCTGGAAACACCATATATTTT
TRBV11-3	TRBJ1-1	TRBD1	many	CASSLFWARGGAEAFF	TGTGCCAGCAGCTTATTCTGGGCCAGGGGGGGAGCTGAAGCTTTCTTT
TRBV20-1	TRBJ1-4	.	.	CSASGATNEKLFF	TGCAGTGCTAGCGGTGCAACTAATGAAAAACTGTTTTTT
TRBV5-1	TRBJ2-7	TRBD2	few	CASSLLRGGSYEQYF	TGCGCCAGCAGCTTGCTGCGGGGGGGCTCCTACGAGCAGTACTTC
TRBV11-1	TRBJ1-1	.	many	CASSIRATEAFF	TGTGCCAGCAGCATCAGGGCCACTGAAGCTTTCTTT
TRBV6-5	TRBJ1-6	.	.	CASSYGGHKSSYNSPLHF	TGTGCCAGCAGTTACGGCGGACACAAGAGCTCCTATAATTCACCCCTCCACTTT
TRBV4-3	TRBJ2-7	.	many	CASSQDWPAPGDEQYF	TGCGCCAGCAGCCAAGACTGGCCCGCTCCGGGGGACGAGCAGTACTTC
TRBV28	TRBJ1-5	.	few	CATWQGINQPQHF	TGTGCCACCTGGCAGGGGATTAATCAGCCCCAGCATTTT
TRBV20-1	TRBJ2-2	TRBD1	.	CSARGKDRGAGELFF	TGCAGTGCTAGAGGGAAGGACAGGGGGGCCGGGGAGCTGTTTTTT
TRBV6-2/TRBV6-3	TRBJ1-1	TRBD1	.	CASSPNRGLTEAFF	TGTGCCAGCAGCCCGAACAGGGGGCTGACTGAAGCTTTCTTT
TRBV2	TRBJ1-1	.	few	CASSAFALNTEAFF	TGTGCCAGCAGCGCCTTCGCCTTGAACACTGAAGCTTTCTTT
TRBV7-9	TRBJ2-5	TRBD1	.	CASSATGVTGYQETQYF	TGTGCCAGCAGCGCCACAGGGGTGACAGGCTACCAAGAGACCCAGTACTTC
TRBV7-9	TRBJ2-7	.	many	CASSRGQREQYF	TGTGCCAGCAGCCGAGGACAGAGAGAGCAGTACTTC
TRBV7-9	TRBJ2-3	TRBD2	many	CASSRGGLDTQYF	TGTGCCAGCAGTCGGGGGGGGCTGGATACGCAGTATTTT
TRBV12-3/TRBV12-4	TRBJ1-4	TRBD1	.	CASSPLTGGREKLFF	TGTGCCAGCAGTCCCTTGACAGGGGGAAGGGAAAAACTGTTTTTT
TRBV9	TRBJ1-1	TRBD1	.	CASSVAPTGGVNTEAFF	TGTGCCAGCAGCGTAGCACCCACAGGGGGCGTGAACACTGAAGCTTTCTTT
TRBV2	TRBJ2-3	TRBD2	few	CASSETSGVDTQYF	TGTGCCAGCAGTGAGACTAGCGGGGTAGATACGCAGTATTTT
TRBV20-1	TRBJ2-2	.	few	CSARAGEVDTGELFF	TGCAGTGCTAGGGCAGGGGAAGTTGACACCGGGGAGCTGTTTTTT
TRBV6-1	TRBJ2-7	.	.	CASSEGTSGLGYEQYF	TGTGCCAGCAGTGAGGGGACTTCGGGTCTCGGTTACGAGCAGTACTTC